Reported below is one T cell receptor beta chain. Authors' analysis steps: Reference gene primer amplification gave nucleated cell count estimates. TCRdb's table, derived via immunoSEQ multiplex PCR, lists solely in-frame clones and lacks some. The V and J calls and the clone size are those of that table, but D and trimming were determined from the DNA. This table holds more than 200,000 clones, 88% found once. Losses at the gene ends were 3 bases for V and 4 bases for J; bases not matched to a gene: 10. The germline gives CDR1 LNHNV, CDR2 YYDKDF (reference sequence). This CDR3 has 17 residues. The sample comes from a study of blood T cell repertoires in COVID-19. Overall study context: The origin of the acute and convalescent COVID-19 samples was the United States, Italy and Spain. The cDNA or gDNA used as material had been derived from T cells, B-cell-depleted T cells, or PBMCs.

Patients of the Seattle cohort, enrolled during active infection, were followed longitudinally. J is TRBJ1-3 and V is TRBV15; 9 bases are shared with TRBD1. The receptor comes from a woman between 25 and 40 years old with COVID-19, enrolled during active disease. The sample taken for sequencing was peripheral blood. The CDR3 here is CATSRSGTGRTGNTIYF. The DNA of the CDR3 is TGTGCCACCAGCAGGAGTGGGACAGGGCGAACCGGAAACACCATATATTTT.